The rows below give T cell receptor beta chains drawn from one sample of a study of blood T cell repertoires in COVID-19. Here immunoSEQ multiplex PCR was the method, and the copy in TCRdb shows in-frame clones only, minus some. The sample shows 310,000 or so clones, 87% of them seen only once. Sequenced sample: peripheral blood. The receptors were gathered from a man aged 45 to 65 with active or convalescent COVID-19. CDR3s include the opening cysteine and the closing phenylalanine or tryptophan. A D gene is named only where the DNA matches it firmly. Where a row states a size, it is once, few, many or the class of an expanded clone; other rows omit it.

D | J | V | size | DNA | CDR3
NA | TRBJ1-6 | TRBV6-6 | NA | TGTGCCAGCAGTTACAATACGGGTGATAATTCACCCCTCCACTTT | CASSYNTGDNSPLHF
NA | TRBJ2-7 | TRBV12-2 | NA | TGTGCAAGTCGCTTAGGACAGGTCCCCAGCTACGAGCAGTACTTC | CASRLGQVPSYEQYF
NA | TRBJ1-1 | TRBV6-4 | NA | TGTGCCAGCAAGAAAGAACCCGGGAACACTGAAGCTTTCTTT | CASKKEPGNTEAFF
NA | TRBJ2-4 | TRBV2 | NA | TGTGCCAGCTCGGTAGCACCCAAAAACATTCAGTACTTC | CASSVAPKNIQYF
TRBD1 | TRBJ2-7 | TRBV6-5 | NA | TGTGCCAGCAGCACAGGACAGGGTAACGAGCAGTACTTC | CASSTGQGNEQYF
TRBD1 | TRBJ2-5 | TRBV5-1 | NA | TGCGCCAGCAGCTCCGGACAGGGACGGGAGACCCAGTACTTC | CASSSGQGRETQYF
NA | TRBJ2-1 | TRBV5-4 | NA | TGTGCCAGCAGCGCCGCAGGGGACTACAATGAGCAGTTCTTC | CASSAAGDYNEQFF
NA | TRBJ1-1 | TRBV6-1 | NA | TGTGCCAGCAGTGAAGCGCTAGGAATGAACACTGAAGCTTTCTTT | CASSEALGMNTEAFF
NA | TRBJ1-5 | TRBV30 | NA | TGTGCCTGGAGTCTCGGAGGACCCAATCAGCCCCAGCATTTT | CAWSLGGPNQPQHF
TRBD2 | TRBJ2-1 | TRBV29-1 | NA | TGCAGCACTTCTAGCGGGGGGGACTACAATGAGCAGTTCTTC | CSTSSGGDYNEQFF
NA | TRBJ1-1 | TRBV6-5 | once | TGTGCCAGCAGACCACGGGGGTCCCGGAACACTGAAGCTTTCTTT | CASRPRGSRNTEAFF
TRBD1 | TRBJ1-2 | TRBV6-6 | NA | TGTGCCAGCAGTTACTCGGTCCAGGGGGAGAGGGGCTACACCTTC | CASSYSVQGERGYTF
TRBD1 | TRBJ2-3 | TRBV7-6 | NA | TGTGCCAGCAGCTCGGGACAGGGGGAGTTCACAGATACGCAGTATTTT | CASSSGQGEFTDTQYF
TRBD1 | TRBJ1-1 | TRBV30 | NA | TGTGCCTGGAGGGCGACGGCAGGGGGCACTGAAGCTTTCTTT | CAWRATAGGTEAFF
TRBD1 | TRBJ1-2 | TRBV6-6 | NA | TGTGCCAGCAGTCCTCGGCGACAGGGCTTCCATGGCTACACCTTC | CASSPRRQGFHGYTF
TRBD1 | TRBJ2-7 | TRBV5-8 | NA | TGTGCCAGCAGCGCGACAGGGGGCCACTACGAGCAGTACTTC | CASSATGGHYEQYF
NA | TRBJ2-5 | TRBV28 | NA | TGTGCCAGCAGCATAGAAAGTGTTCGGGAGACCCAGTACTTC | CASSIESVRETQYF
NA | TRBJ2-2 | TRBV7-8 | few | TGTGCCAGCAGCTCCTCCTGGGCCTTCAACACCGGGGAGCTGTTTTTT | CASSSSWAFNTGELFF
NA | TRBJ1-4 | TRBV28 | few | TGTGCCAGCACCCTAAACGGGGGACATGAAAAACTGTTTTTT | CASTLNGGHEKLFF
TRBD1 | TRBJ2-1 | TRBV4-3 | once | TGCGCCAGCAGCCAAGACCCCCGGGACAGCAATGAGCAGTTCTTC | CASSQDPRDSNEQFF
NA | TRBJ1-4 | TRBV6-5 | NA | TGTGCCAGCAGTTACGGGCAGGGTCGTGAAAAACTGTTTTTT | CASSYGQGREKLFF
NA | TRBJ1-3 | TRBV28 | NA | TGTGCCAGCAGTTCAGGATCTGGAAACACCATATATTTT | CASSSGSGNTIYF
NA | TRBJ2-7 | TRBV7-2 | NA | TGTGCCAGCAGCTACCGACTAGCCTACGAGCAGTACTTC | CASSYRLAYEQYF
TRBD1 | TRBJ1-4 | TRBV23-1 | few | TGCGCCAGCAGCGACAGGGTGTGGGAAAAACTGTTTTTT | CASSDRVWEKLFF
NA | TRBJ1-5 | TRBV7-8 | NA | TGTGCCAGCAGCACCCAGGGTTCCTCGCAGCCCCAGCATTTT | CASSTQGSSQPQHF
TRBD2 | TRBJ2-3 | TRBV7-6 | NA | TGTGCCAGCTCGACGGGAGGGGCAGATACGCAGTATTTT | CASSTGGADTQYF
TRBD1 | TRBJ2-2 | TRBV7-3 | NA | TGTGCCAGCAGCTTAAGACAGGGAAACGGGGAGCTGTTTTTT | CASSLRQGNGELFF
TRBD1 | TRBJ1-2 | TRBV4-1 | NA | TGCGCCAGCAGCCATCCAACGAGGGGGACAGTGAACTATGGCTACACCTTC | CASSHPTRGTVNYGYTF
NA | TRBJ1-3 | TRBV5-1 | NA | TGCGCCAGCAGCCAATTCACAGGCTCTGGAAACACCATATATTTT | CASSQFTGSGNTIYF